A single sample is the source of the 2 T cell receptor beta chains below, sequenced in a study of blood T cells in healthy people across ages. Together with a sample-barcoded 5' primer, a J-beta primer mix was included in a second PCR lasting about 7 to 11 cycles. TCRdb itself ran the 5' RACE reads through MiXCR, one entry per CDR3 protein. Among 1.5 million to 2 million distinct CDR3 sequences, approximately 40% were seen once, and the ten largest hold more than 20%. The material sequenced was blood. These receptors were collected from a human donor in good health.

This sequence joins TRBV29-1 and TRBJ2-4; D is possibly TRBD1 (6 bases). The germline V and J ends were trimmed by 4 bases and 0 bases, with 10 bases remaining between them. The germline V gene has CDR1 SQVTM and CDR2 ANQGSEA. The CDR3 has 14 amino acids. The CDR3 region is CSVGTELAKNIQYF. The CDR3 region has the DNA TGCAGCGTTGGGACAGAGCTAGCCAAAAACATTCAGTACTTC.

The chain is built from TRBV6-2 or TRBV6-3 and TRBJ2-5; tentatively, D is TRBD1 (6 bases). The J call may not be correct, given that the DNA end is closer to TRBJ2-7. The CDR3 is made up of 18 amino acids. Germline V lookup: CDR1 MNHEY, CDR2 SVGEGT. The CDR3 loop is CASSYGFDTGRGFYEQYF. As DNA, the CDR3 is TGTGCCAGCAGTTACGGTTTTGATACGGGCAGGGGATTCTACGAGCAGTACTTC.